Listed here are 21 T cell receptor beta chains from one sample, sequenced in a study of Tregs in tolerant kidney transplant recipients. Produced via immunoSEQ multiplex PCR; TCRdb's table is partial and in-frame only. Among more than 90,000 clones listed, around 94% were seen once. Specimen: CD4+ T cells from blood. Source of these receptors: a human donor in good health.

This clone was seen a handful of times. Mismatch with germline at one junction end may stem from a read error. This chain connects TRBV2 to TRBJ1-1, with D possibly TRBD1 on 6 matching bases. CDR3 length: 14 amino acids. Germline CDR1 is SNHLY and CDR2 is FYNNEI. CDR3 sequence reads: CASRVQGLKTEAFF. The CDR3 DNA reads TGTGCCAGCAGGGTACAGGGCTTGAAGACTGAAGCTTTCTTT.

The chain carries TRBV5-1 and TRBJ2-3; 7 bases align to TRBD1. Germline CDR1 SGHRS, CDR2 YFSETQ. The V segment lost 3 bases and the J segment 0 bases; nucleotides outside the gene matches: 7. The CDR3 is 16 residues long. Here the CDR3 reads CASSSGTGQSTDTQYF. CDR3 in DNA: TGCGCCAGCAGCTCGGGAACGGGACAGAGCACAGATACGCAGTATTTT.

This rearrangement joins TRBV18 to TRBJ1-2, with D possibly being TRBD1 (5 bases). The V gene lost 0 bases and the J gene lost 3 bases, with 8 bases spanning the gap. CDR1 and CDR2 (germline): KGHSH, LQKENI. The CDR3 spans 14 residues. CDR3 DNA: TGTGCCAGCTCACCACCCGGGGGGGACTATGGCTACACCTTC. It codes for CASSPPGGDYGYTF.

This rearrangement joins TRBV9 to TRBJ2-1, with 9 nucleotides matching TRBD2. The V segment lost 4 bases and the J segment 6 bases; nucleotides outside the gene matches: 14. Germline V gene lookup returns CDR1 SGDLS and CDR2 YYNGEE. The CDR3 contains 17 residues. CDR3 in DNA: TGTGCCAGCAGCATAACTTTAGCGGGGGCTCAACCCAATGAGCAGTTCTTC. This codes for CASSITLAGAQPNEQFF. The whole variable domain, remainder taken from reference TRBV9 and TRBJ2-1, is DSGVTQTPKHLITATGQRVTLRCSPRSGDLSVYWYQQSLDQGLQFLIQYYNGEERAKGNILERFSAQQFPDLHSELNLSSLELGDSALYFCASSITLAGAQPNEQFFGPGTRLTVL.

The genes are TRBV19 and TRBJ2-3, with 7 bases fitting TRBD2. This CDR3 spans 16 amino acids. Germline V CDR1 and CDR2: LNHDA, SQIVND (reference sequence). Losses at the gene ends were 5 bases for V and 5 bases for J; bases not matched to a gene: 13. Here the CDR3 DNA reads TGTGCCAGTAGTTCCCCGCCCGGACTAGTGGTAGATACGCAGTATTTT. Residues: CASSSPPGLVVDTQYF.

The V gene is TRBV5-1, the J gene TRBJ2-1; D not certain. Germline V CDR1 and CDR2: SGHRS, YFSETQ. This CDR3 is 14 amino acids long. The germline V and J ends were trimmed by 1 base and 4 bases, with 9 bases remaining between them. CDR3 nucleotides: TGCGCCAGCAGCTTGAGTGGCCCATACAATGAGCAGTTCTTC. Translated, it gives CASSLSGPYNEQFF. The whole variable domain, filled in from reference TRBV5-1 and TRBJ2-1, reads KAGVTQTPRYLIKTRGQQVTLSCSPISGHRSVSWYQQTPGQGLQFLFEYFSETQRNKGNFPGRFSGRQFSNSRSEMNVSTLELGDSALYLCASSLSGPYNEQFFGPGTRLTVL.

This clone was detected once. The V gene is TRBV7-9, the J gene TRBJ1-1; D is unclear. Germline V gene data show CDR1 as SEHNR and CDR2 as FQNEAQ (reference sequence). Trimming removed 11 bases from V and 3 bases from J, with 7 bases in between. The CDR3 is 10 residues long. CDR3 region: CASPDTEAFF. CDR3 bases: TGTGCCTCTCCAGACACTGAAGCTTTCTTT.

The V gene is TRBV5-1, the J gene TRBJ2-5; no clear D gene. CDR1 is SGHRS and CDR2 is YFSETQ in the germline V gene. The CDR3 covers 14 residues. The ends were cut back, 0 bases at V and 2 bases at J, with 8 bases in the middle. The CDR3 coding sequence is TGCGCCAGCAGCTTGGCTCGGAATCAAGAGACCCAGTACTTC. Residues: CASSLARNQETQYF.

The CDR3 DNA reads as TGTGCCACCAGCAGAGAACGGACCGGCAGCTATGGCTACACCTTC. As protein: CATSRERTGSYGYTF. The rearrangement uses TRBV15 and TRBJ1-2; D uncertain. V gave up 0 bases and J gave up 4 bases, with 12 bases separating them. Germline CDR1 LNHNV, CDR2 YYDKDF (reference sequence). The CDR3 totals 15 residues.

The CDR3 DNA follows: TGTGCCAGCAGCTTAGTTCGACAGGGAACTGAAGCTTTCTTT. Translated, it gives CASSLVRQGTEAFF. This chain joins TRBV11-2 and TRBJ1-1, with 7 bases that match TRBD1. Germline-derived CDR1 and CDR2 are SGHAT and FQNNGV. The junction had 4 bases not matched to a gene; V was cut back by 1 base and J by 5 bases. This CDR3 has 14 amino acids. Variable domain in full (rest from reference TRBV11-2 and TRBJ1-1): EAGVAQSPRYKIIEKRQSVAFWCNPISGHATLYWYQQILGQGPKLLIQFQNNGVVDDSQLPKDRFSAERLKGVDSTLKIQPAKLEDSAVYLCASSLVRQGTEAFFGQGTRLTVV.

The chain uses TRBV29-1 and TRBJ1-2; D call uncertain. The CDR3 loop spans 11 amino acids. The V end lost 5 bases, the J end lost 8 bases, and 12 bases lay between the germline ends. Germline V gene data show CDR1 as SQVTM and CDR2 as ANQGSEA. The CDR3 coding sequence is TGCAGCGTTCGTTGGGGTAGCGGCTACACCTTC. It specifies CSVRWGSGYTF.

The chain recombines TRBV6-1 with TRBJ1-2; 7 bases match TRBD1. This CDR3 comprises 15 residues. With 0 bases clipped from V and 9 bases from J, the junction kept 10 bases outside the gene matches. Germline assignment: CDR1 MNHNS and CDR2 SASEGT. CDR3 protein: CASSEAPRQGVSYTF. CDR3 sequence (DNA): TGTGCCAGCAGTGAAGCACCTAGACAGGGTGTGAGCTACACCTTC.

With respect to this clone: A read error may explain this, as a much larger clone is one base away. The sample contains more than one DNA sequence encoding this CDR3. The V call is TRBV4-2, the J call TRBJ1-2, with D possibly TRBD1 on 5 matching bases. Germline V gene data show CDR1 as LGHNA and CDR2 as YNFKEQ. V was shortened by 0 bases and J by 5 bases, with 10 bases between the two germline ends. This CDR3 is built from 14 residues. Written as DNA, the CDR3 is TGTGCCAGCAGCCAAGATAAGGCAGGGTATGGCTACACCTTC. This sequence encodes CASSQDKAGYGYTF.

The sample holds one count of this clone. The chain combines TRBV10-3 with TRBJ2-5, with TRBD1 matching over 8 bases. CDR1 ENHRY and CDR2 SYGVKD come from the germline V gene. V lost 0 bases to trimming and J lost 1 base; unmatched junction nucleotides: 7. There are 17 residues in the CDR3. The CDR3 DNA is TGTGCCATCAGTGAGTCAGTGGGGACAGGCTTCCAAGAGACCCAGTACTTC. Translating it yields CAISESVGTGFQETQYF.

This rearrangement joins TRBV19 to TRBJ2-1; 10 nucleotides align to TRBD1. V shed 4 bases and J 8 bases; nucleotides not matched to a gene: 8. CDR1 and CDR2 (germline): LNHDA, SQIVND (reference sequence). The CDR3 sequence is 15 residues long. The CDR3 here is CASSTRDRGHYEQFF. DNA of the CDR3: TGTGCCAGTAGTACGCGAGACAGGGGGCACTATGAGCAGTTCTTC.

CDR3: CASSLVGGNSPLHF. In nucleotides, the CDR3 is TGTGCCAGCAGCTTAGTTGGAGGAAACTCACCCCTCCACTTT. V usage is TRBV11-2 and J usage is TRBJ1-6; D not certain. Germline V gives CDR1 SGHAT, CDR2 FQNNGV. With 1 base removed from V and 10 bases from J, the gap between germline ends came to 11 bases. This CDR3 is 14 amino acids long.

The chain employs TRBV19 and TRBJ2-1; 7 nucleotides line up with TRBD1. The CDR3 spans 16 residues. Unmatched junction bases numbered 10, after V lost 5 bases and J lost 3 bases. The germline CDR1 and CDR2 sequences are LNHDA and SQIVND (reference sequence). The CDR3 DNA follows: TGTGCCAGTAGTGTAAACTCCGGGACAGTCTACAATGAGCAGTTCTTC. It translates to CASSVNSGTVYNEQFF.

The chain links TRBV9 to TRBJ1-1, with 11 bases matching TRBD1. CDR1 is SGDLS and CDR2 is YYNGEE in the germline V gene. The CDR3 is 16 amino acids. V gave up 4 bases and J gave up 5 bases; unmatched junction bases: 10. The CDR3 sequence is CASSPPSGTGGTEAFF. In DNA, the CDR3 is TGTGCCAGCAGCCCCCCGTCCGGGACAGGGGGTACTGAAGCTTTCTTT.

The chain has TRBV20-1 and TRBJ1-1; 7 bases align to TRBD1. The CDR3 consists of 11 residues. Germline-derived CDR1 and CDR2 are DFQATT and SNEGSKA (reference sequence). CDR3 in amino acids: CGNRGNTEAFF. In DNA form, the CDR3 reads TGCGGGAACAGGGGGAACACTGAAGCTTTCTTT.

The V gene is TRBV7-9, the J gene TRBJ1-4, with D unclear. V was shortened by 5 bases and J by 8 bases, with 9 bases between the two germline ends. Per the germline V gene, CDR1 is SEHNR and CDR2 is FQNEAQ (reference sequence). There are 12 residues in the CDR3. The CDR3 sequence is CASSPQGEKLFF. The DNA of the CDR3 is TGTGCCAGCAGCCCCCAAGGGGAAAAACTGTTTTTT.

This clone was seen a single time. The chain combines TRBV4-1 with TRBJ2-1; 10 bases match TRBD1. The CDR3 extends over 16 amino acids. V lost 4 bases to trimming and J lost 0 bases; unmatched junction nucleotides: 3. The germline gives CDR1 MGHRA, CDR2 YSYEKL. DNA of the CDR3: TGCGCCAGCAGCCCCGGACAGGGGGTCTCCTACAATGAGCAGTTCTTC. It is translated as CASSPGQGVSYNEQFF.